This entry concerns a single T cell receptor beta chain. Its antigen target is currently unknown. No much larger clonotype is one base removed from it; base qualities were not supplied. This record comes from a study of yellow fever vaccine responses in identical twins (dated by TCRdb to 2016 to 2019). In terms of the full investigation: In identical twins, the study followed T cell clones that responded to the vaccine with precision.

Germline trimming amounts to 4 bases on V and 2 bases on J, with 3 as the count of junction bases outside the gene matches. From the cysteine up to the phenylalanine, the CDR3 has a length of 15 residues. Here the CDR3 DNA is all that survives: 45 bases in frame from base 1. CDR1 is given as SNHLY and CDR2 as FYNNEI, both from the germline V gene. Library preparation was by RT-PCR. These reads were obtained on an Illumina HiSeq 2500. The public reads were reprocessed in TCRdb via fastp at Q25 and MiXCR, keeping in-frame beta chains. Records with the same CDR3 protein are collapsed into one entry carrying the most frequent genes and DNA. This sample lists almost 2,500 distinct CDR3 sequences; roughly 80% were detected once. The top ten hold about 6% of the sample. General findings and caveats noted by the study authors: According to the authors, in identical twins the way T cells responded to vaccination appeared partly convergent and partly personalized.

This receptor chain uses TRBV2 and TRBJ2-3; 10 central nucleotides agree with TRBD2. The clonotype comes from a woman aged 18-35 years who received the yellow fever vaccine. Donor details come from another sample of the same person, matched by shared clones. The specimen comprised T cells from blood (PBMCs), unsorted or a sorted subset (not recorded which), sampled before or after yellow fever vaccination (not recorded which). The DNA reads as follows: TGTGCCAGCAGTGCTAGCGGGAGTATCACAGATACGCAGTATTTT. Protein translation: CASSASGSITDTQYF.